This TCR beta chain was captured in a study of T cell responses to AZD1222 COVID-19 vaccine. Findings of the study overall: Donors were largely white British and mainly female; clonal diversity was possibly underestimated. At baseline, just five to seven AZD1222 recipients tested seropositive.

V lost 2 bases and J lost 11; bases outside the gene matches: 11. The CDR3 consists of 14 residues. Looked up from germline, CDR1 is LGHDT and CDR2 is YNNKEL (reference sequence). Here immunoSEQ multiplex PCR was the method, and the copy in TCRdb shows in-frame clones only, minus some. Of about 97,000 clones in the sample, roughly 84% were seen once. The table lists this clone with a count of one. The target antigen is unknown. The material was peripheral blood, obtained on day 0 of AZD1222 vaccination. The genes are TRBV3-1 (or the pseudogene TRBV3-2) and TRBJ2-5, with 7 nucleotides matching TRBD1. The receptor was derived from an adult in good health. The CDR3 DNA is TGTGCCAGCAGCCAATTGGGACAGTCCTCAAGGCAGTACTTC. Translated, it gives CASSQLGQSSRQYF.